Below are 24 T cell receptor beta chains sequenced from a single sample in a study of T cell responses to AZD1222 COVID-19 vaccine. TCRdb's table, derived via immunoSEQ multiplex PCR, lists solely in-frame clones and lacks some. The sample has 250,000 to 300,000 clones, about 94% seen once; the top ten hold around 0.57%. The sample was peripheral blood, taken 28 days after the second AZD1222 dose. All receptors derive from an adult who received the AZD1222 COVID-19 vaccine.

V gene TRBV5-1 combines with J gene TRBJ1-1; TRBD1 might be the D (5 bases). The CDR3 consists of 13 residues. Germline values: CDR1 SGHRS, CDR2 YFSETQ. Trimming left V 4 bases short and J 5 bases short, with 12 bases between. For the CDR3, the DNA is TGCGCCAGCAGCGCGGACCCAGGGACTGAAGCTTTCTTT. It specifies CASSADPGTEAFF.

The rearrangement uses TRBV19 and TRBJ1-2; no firm D call. The V gene lost 3 bases and the J gene lost 4 bases, with 18 bases spanning the gap. The CDR3 sequence is 16 residues long. Germline lookup yields CDR1 LNHDA and CDR2 SQIVND (reference sequence). CDR3 residues: CASSIGDLIRGYGYTF. The CDR3 DNA is TGTGCCAGTAGTATCGGGGATCTCATCCGGGGCTATGGCTACACCTTC.

The chain recombines TRBV5-1 with TRBJ1-4; D may be TRBD1 (5 bases). Trimming removed 4 bases at V and 0 bases at J, with 10 bases between. The CDR3 has 15 amino acids. Germline V CDR1 and CDR2: SGHRS, YFSETQ. Written as DNA, the CDR3 is TGCGCCAGCAGCCAGGGCCCTGCAACTAATGAAAAACTGTTTTTT. As protein: CASSQGPATNEKLFF.

The CDR3 loop is CASSKRGSTEAFF. CDR3 nucleotides: TGTGCCAGCAGCAAACGTGGTAGCACTGAAGCTTTCTTT. The chain uses TRBV12-3 or TRBV12-4 and TRBJ1-1; no clear D. The CDR3 runs 13 residues. Trimming removed 6 bases at V and 4 bases at J, with 12 bases between.

In this sample, this clone turned up once. J is TRBJ1-2 and V is TRBV7-9, with unresolved D. The V and J ends lost 1 base and 4 bases respectively, with 10 bases between them. CDR3 length: 14 residues. CDR1 and CDR2 (germline): SEHNR, FQNEAQ (reference sequence). The CDR3 DNA is TGTGCCAGCAGCTTAGGGGTGGAGGGCTATGGCTACACCTTC. Translation: CASSLGVEGYGYTF.

The sample holds a few counts of this clone. The gene calls are TRBV4-1 and TRBJ2-2; D is ambiguous. This CDR3 is built from 15 residues. Germline V gene sequence: CDR1 MGHRA, CDR2 YSYEKL. The V gene lost 1 base and the J gene lost 6 bases, with 12 bases spanning the gap. The CDR3 region is CASSQGVLLAGELFF. The CDR3 DNA reads TGCGCCAGCAGCCAAGGGGTCCTCTTGGCCGGGGAGCTGTTTTTT.

In the case of this clone: The junction and the germline gene differ at one end; a read error may be behind it. V gene TRBV5-1 combines with J gene TRBJ2-7, with 8 positions matching TRBD1. The CDR3 contains 15 residues. Germline V gives CDR1 SGHRS, CDR2 YFSETQ. The CDR3 coding sequence is TGCGCCAGCAGCTTGGACAGACAGGGGTCCTCCGAGCAGTACTTC. Its translation: CASSLDRQGSSEQYF.

V gene TRBV5-1 combines with J gene TRBJ2-5; the match to TRBD2 covers 9 bases. This CDR3 region has 18 residues. V lost 4 bases and J lost 2; bases outside the gene matches: 15. Germline-derived CDR1 and CDR2 are SGHRS and YFSETQ. The CDR3 nucleotides are TGCGCCAGCAGCCGCCAGGTAGTAGGAGCGGGGGGACAAGAGACCCAGTACTTC. The encoded protein is CASSRQVVGAGGQETQYF.

The gene calls are TRBV11-1 and TRBJ1-2; D is unclear. V shed 0 bases and J shed 8 bases, with 10 bases lying between them. The germline V gene has CDR1 SGHAT and CDR2 FQDESV (reference sequence). This CDR3 comprises 13 residues. DNA for the CDR3: TGTGCCAGCAGCTTAGCGCCGGGAAGCGGCTACACCTTC. This sequence encodes CASSLAPGSGYTF.

The chain links TRBV15 to TRBJ2-7, with 11 bases fitting TRBD1. The V gene end was trimmed by 3 bases and the J gene end by 2 bases; junction bases not matched to a gene: 3. This CDR3 spans 15 amino acids. CDR1 and CDR2 from the germline V gene are LNHNV and YYDKDF (reference sequence). Here the CDR3 reads CATSSGQGAAYEQYF. CDR3 in DNA: TGTGCCACCAGCAGTGGACAGGGGGCGGCCTACGAGCAGTACTTC.

CDR3 loop: CASSLGNSPLHF. CDR3 nucleotides: TGTGCCAGCAGTTTGGGCAATTCACCCCTCCACTTT. The rearrangement joins TRBV27 to TRBJ1-6, with no clear D. Germline CDR1 MNHEY, CDR2 SMNVEV (reference sequence). Trimming removed 3 bases at V and 7 bases at J, with 4 bases between. There are 12 residues in the CDR3.

V and J are TRBV7-9 and TRBJ2-6; D not resolved. V was clipped by 2 bases and J by 0 bases, with 5 bases between them. The CDR3 runs to 15 residues. CDR1 and CDR2 (germline): SEHNR, FQNEAQ (reference sequence). The CDR3 loop reads CASSLRNSGANVLTF. The CDR3 DNA is TGTGCCAGCAGCTTAAGGAACTCTGGGGCCAACGTCCTGACTTTC. The variable domain in full, with the rest retrieved from reference TRBV7-9 and TRBJ2-6, is DTGVSQNPRHKITKRGQNVTFRCDPISEHNRLYWYRQTLGQGPEFLTYFQNEAQLEKSRLLSDRFSAERPKGSFSTLEIQRTEQGDSAMYLCASSLRNSGANVLTFGAGSRLTVL.

This chain joins TRBV19 and TRBJ1-1, with D perhaps TRBD1 (5 bases). V dropped 3 bases and J dropped 1 base, with 9 bases sitting between them. CDR1 is LNHDA, CDR2 SQIVND, per germline (reference sequence). The CDR3 is 14 amino acids. The CDR3 bases are TGTGCCAGTAGTATCCGGCAGGGGAACACTGAAGCTTTCTTT. It encodes CASSIRQGNTEAFF.

The genes are TRBV6-2 or TRBV6-3 and TRBJ2-7; TRBD1 matches 8 bases. The J segment lost 2 bases and the V segment lost 2 bases, leaving 17 bases of the junction unmatched. This CDR3 region has 19 residues. Germline-derived CDR1 and CDR2 are MNHEY and SVGEGT. This CDR3 is CASSYPTKSRTGIAYEQYF. In DNA, the CDR3 is TGTGCCAGCAGTTACCCCACAAAATCAAGGACAGGGATCGCCTACGAGCAGTACTTC.

The chain is built from TRBV18 and TRBJ1-4; D gene uncertain. V dropped 3 bases and J dropped 8 bases, with 10 bases sitting between them. The CDR3 covers 13 residues. Germline V gene sequence: CDR1 KGHSH, CDR2 LQKENI. The CDR3 reads CASSPTNLEKLFF. The CDR3 DNA reads as TGTGCCAGCTCACCTACAAATTTGGAAAAACTGTTTTTT. Supplemented by reference TRBV18 and TRBJ1-4, the full variable domain reads NAGVMQNPRHLVRRRGQEARLRCSPMKGHSHVYWYRQLPEEGLKFMVYLQKENIIDESGMPKERFSAEFPKEGPSILRIQQVVRGDSAAYFCASSPTNLEKLFFGSGTQLSVL.

The chain combines TRBV6-6 with TRBJ1-5, with a tentative D call TRBD1 (5 bases). Trimming took 7 bases from V and 6 from J, leaving 19 bases between them. The CDR3 loop spans 15 amino acids. CDR1 MNHNY and CDR2 SVGAGI come from the germline V gene (reference sequence). The CDR3 nucleotides read TGTGCCAGCAATCCCTACGGGGGAAGCGGTCAGCCCCAGCATTTT. Protein sequence: CASNPYGGSGQPQHF.

This sequence joins TRBV4-2 and TRBJ1-1; D remains unclear. The CDR3 extends over 16 amino acids. The germline V gene has CDR1 LGHNA and CDR2 YNFKEQ. Trimming shortened V by 0 bases and J by 0 bases, and 11 bases separated the two germline ends. The CDR3 here is CASSQDRLVLNTEAFF. The CDR3, as DNA: TGTGCCAGCAGCCAAGACCGTCTGGTGTTGAACACTGAAGCTTTCTTT.

The gene calls are TRBV28 and TRBJ2-7; no firm D call. V lost 5 bases and J 2 bases, leaving 10 bases between the germline ends. The germline gives CDR1 MDHEN, CDR2 SYDVKM. The CDR3 has 13 amino acids. This CDR3 reads CASSNKTPYEQYF. The CDR3 nucleotides read TGTGCCAGCAGTAATAAGACACCCTACGAGCAGTACTTC. Full variable domain (outside the CDR3, taken from reference TRBV28 and TRBJ2-7): DVKVTQSSRYLVKRTGEKVFLECVQDMDHENMFWYRQDPGLGLRLIYFSYDVKMKEKGDIPEGYSVSREKKERFSLILESASTNQTSMYLCASSNKTPYEQYFGPGTRLTVT.

This chain links TRBV10-3 with TRBJ2-2; D not certain. Trimming stripped 2 bases from V and 6 bases from J, with 7 bases between. The CDR3 covers 13 residues. CDR1 is ENHRY, CDR2 SYGVKD, per germline. The CDR3 DNA is TGTGCCATCAGTGAGACAGACTCCGGGGAGCTGTTTTTT. This encodes CAISETDSGELFF.

V gene TRBV12-3 or TRBV12-4 combines with J gene TRBJ2-2; no clear D. CDR3 length equals 12 residues. Trimming shortened V by 2 bases and J by 6 bases, and 4 bases separated the two germline ends. In nucleotides, the CDR3 is TGTGCCAGCAGTTTAACCTCCGGGGAGCTGTTTTTT. Translation gives CASSLTSGELFF.

This chain connects TRBV3-1 (or the pseudogene TRBV3-2) to TRBJ1-2; no clear D gene. Per germline, CDR1 LGHDT and CDR2 YNNKEL (reference sequence). The CDR3 length is 14 residues. V was shortened by 1 base and J by 1 base, with 7 bases between the two germline ends. For the CDR3, the DNA is TGTGCCAGCAGCCAAGTAACGGTTAACTATGGCTACACCTTC. Translation gives CASSQVTVNYGYTF.

This chain uses TRBV7-2 with TRBJ2-3, with TRBD1 identical over 8 bases. With 3 bases clipped from V and 1 base from J, the junction kept 12 bases outside the gene matches. Germline values: CDR1 SGHTA, CDR2 FQGNSA. This CDR3 has 18 amino acids. This CDR3 is CASSFRPGQGRGTDTQYF. CDR3 in DNA: TGTGCCAGCAGCTTCAGACCCGGACAGGGCCGAGGCACAGATACGCAGTATTTT.

This chain joins TRBV28 and TRBJ1-2, with 7 nucleotides matching TRBD1. V was pared by 6 bases and J by 4 bases, with 8 bases of the junction left unmatched. The germline V gene has CDR1 MDHEN and CDR2 SYDVKM. This CDR3 region has 14 residues. The CDR3: CASRTQGGGYGYTF. CDR3 nucleotides: TGTGCCAGCAGGACCCAGGGGGGAGGCTATGGCTACACCTTC.

A word on this clone: One end of the junction does not line up with germline, which may come from a read error. The V gene is TRBV16, the J gene TRBJ2-7, with 10 bases that match TRBD1. The CDR3 is made up of 13 amino acids. Germline V gene sequence: CDR1 KGHSY, CDR2 FQNENV. The CDR3 DNA reads TGTGCCAGCAGCCAGTCGACCGACAGGGGGCTCCTCTTC. Protein sequence: CASSQSTDRGLLF.